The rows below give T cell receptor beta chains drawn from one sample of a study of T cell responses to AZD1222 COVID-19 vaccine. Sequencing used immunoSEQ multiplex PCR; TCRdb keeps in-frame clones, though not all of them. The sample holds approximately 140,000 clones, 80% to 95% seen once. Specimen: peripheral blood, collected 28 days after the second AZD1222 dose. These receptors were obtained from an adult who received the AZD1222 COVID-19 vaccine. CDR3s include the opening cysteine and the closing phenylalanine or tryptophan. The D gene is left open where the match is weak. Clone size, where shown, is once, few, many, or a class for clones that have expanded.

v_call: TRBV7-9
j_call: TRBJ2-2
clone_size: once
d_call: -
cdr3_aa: CASSLATGLNTGELFF
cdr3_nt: TGTGCCAGCAGCTTAGCAACAGGGCTGAACACCGGGGAGCTGTTTTTT

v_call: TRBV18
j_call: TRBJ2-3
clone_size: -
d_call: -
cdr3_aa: CASSPQGADTQYF
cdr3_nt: TGTGCCAGCTCACCACAGGGGGCAGATACGCAGTATTTT

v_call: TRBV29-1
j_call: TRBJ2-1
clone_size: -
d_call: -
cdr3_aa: CSVDFGGVGEQFF
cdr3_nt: TGCAGCGTTGATTTCGGGGGTGTGGGTGAGCAGTTCTTC

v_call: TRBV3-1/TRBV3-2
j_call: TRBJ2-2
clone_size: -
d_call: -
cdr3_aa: CASSQGEEGTETGELFF
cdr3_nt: TGTGCCAGCAGCCAAGGGGAAGAAGGGACGGAGACCGGGGAGCTGTTTTTT

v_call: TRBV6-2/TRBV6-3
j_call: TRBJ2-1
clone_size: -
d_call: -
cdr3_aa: CASSYSLGSGNEQFF
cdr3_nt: TGTGCCAGCAGTTACTCTCTCGGGAGTGGCAATGAGCAGTTCTTC

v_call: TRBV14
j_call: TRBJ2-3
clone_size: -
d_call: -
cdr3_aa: CASSRLILTDTQYF
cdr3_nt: TGTGCCAGCAGCCGCCTGATTCTCACAGATACGCAGTATTTT

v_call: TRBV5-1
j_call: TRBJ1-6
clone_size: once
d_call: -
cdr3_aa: CASSPGRSRDPFSPLHF
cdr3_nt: TGCGCCAGCAGCCCCGGACGGAGCCGCGACCCCTTCTCACCCCTCCACTTT

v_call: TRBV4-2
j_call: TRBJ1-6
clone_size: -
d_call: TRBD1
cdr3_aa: CASSQPDRGSSPLHF
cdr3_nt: TGTGCCAGCAGCCAACCAGACAGGGGATCTTCACCCCTCCACTTT

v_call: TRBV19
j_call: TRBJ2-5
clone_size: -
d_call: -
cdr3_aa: CASSVRRNVETQYF
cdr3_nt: TGTGCCAGTAGTGTACGTCGGAATGTGGAGACCCAGTACTTC

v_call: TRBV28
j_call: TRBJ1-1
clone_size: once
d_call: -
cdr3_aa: CASSSGTEAFF
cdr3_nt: TGTGCCAGCAGCTCCGGCACTGAAGCTTTCTTT

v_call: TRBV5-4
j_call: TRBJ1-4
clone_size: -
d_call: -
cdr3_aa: CASSLWGADEKLFF
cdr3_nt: TGTGCCAGCAGCTTGTGGGGGGCTGATGAAAAACTGTTTTTT